Presented here are 13 T cell receptor beta chains from one specimen sequenced in a study of cytomegalovirus exposure and HLA in healthy donors. PCR amplification relied on 60 Vbeta primers (plus 13 Jbeta primers). Assay: immunoSEQ multiplex PCR; the TCRdb copy retains only in-frame clones and omits some. In the table there are 77,000 or so clones, about 79% of which are singletons. Sequenced: PBMCs. These TCRs come from a woman aged 40 to 50 in good health and CMV-seronegative.

This clone has only a few counts. The genes are TRBV30 and TRBJ1-1; D is unclear. This CDR3 spans 11 amino acids. V lost 4 bases to trimming and J lost 8 bases, with 11 bases between them. Per the germline V gene, CDR1 is GTSNPN and CDR2 is SVGIG (reference sequence). Here the CDR3 reads CAWKTRWEAFF. CDR3 DNA sequence: TGTGCCTGGAAAACCAGGTGGGAAGCTTTCTTT.

A note on this clone: One end of the junction is discordant with germline, which a read error may explain. The V and J genes are TRBV7-7 and TRBJ2-1; D call uncertain. CDR1 and CDR2 (germline): SSHAT, FNYEAQ (reference sequence). The CDR3 totals 13 residues. The CDR3 spells CASSLTVLNEQFF. The CDR3 bases are TGTGCTAGCAGCTTAACTGTTCTCAATGAGCAGTTCTTC.

In DNA form, the CDR3 reads TGTGCCAGCAGTTGGACAGGGGGCGCGGCGGGCACTGAAGCTTTCTTT. This encodes CASSWTGGAAGTEAFF. This rearrangement joins TRBV28 to TRBJ1-1, with TRBD1 matching over 11 bases. The ends lost 4 bases at V and 4 bases at J; junction bases unmatched: 8. Looked up from germline, CDR1 is MDHEN and CDR2 is SYDVKM. This CDR3 region has 16 residues.

The rearrangement uses TRBV5-1 and TRBJ2-5, with TRBD1 matching 10 bases. The junction had 5 bases not matched to a gene; V was cut back by 5 bases and J by 4 bases. Looked up from germline, CDR1 is SGHRS and CDR2 is YFSETQ. There are 14 residues in the CDR3. This CDR3 reads CASSRGQGLETQYF. CDR3 nucleotide sequence: TGCGCCAGCAGTAGGGGACAGGGGCTAGAGACCCAGTACTTC.

The V gene is TRBV28, the J gene TRBJ2-1, with 7 bases identical to TRBD1. The germline V gene has CDR1 MDHEN and CDR2 SYDVKM. Losses at the gene ends were 2 bases for V and 8 bases for J; bases not matched to a gene: 9. This CDR3 region has 15 residues. CDR3 nucleotide sequence: TGTGCCAGCAGTTTAGGACAGGCTTGGGTCTATGAGCAGTTCTTC. Translation: CASSLGQAWVYEQFF.

This clone appeared a single time. The chain combines TRBV6-5 with TRBJ1-1, with TRBD1 matching over 7 bases. Germline V lookup: CDR1 MNHEY, CDR2 SVGAGI. Trimming took 4 bases from V and 0 from J; bases not matched to a gene: 2. This CDR3 is 14 amino acids long. This CDR3 is CASSWGQLNTEAFF. CDR3 in DNA: TGTGCCAGCAGTTGGGGACAGCTGAACACTGAAGCTTTCTTT.

The chain couples TRBV13 to TRBJ1-2; TRBD1 is a possible D gene (6 bases). The V end lost 5 bases, the J end lost 4 bases, and 20 bases lay between the germline ends. Germline V gene data show CDR1 as PRHDT and CDR2 as FYEKMQ (reference sequence). This CDR3 region has 16 residues. CDR3 loop: CASSEDRLSSIYGYTF. Here the CDR3 DNA reads TGTGCCAGCAGCGAGGACAGACTTTCCTCGATCTATGGCTACACCTTC.

By frequency in the sample, this clone is medium-sized. The CDR3 DNA reads TGTGCCAGCAGTGTGGACGGGGAAACAGATACGCAGTATTTT. Encoded protein: CASSVDGETDTQYF. The gene calls are TRBV6-4 and TRBJ2-3, with D possibly matching TRBD2 (5 bases). Per the germline V gene, CDR1 is MRHNA and CDR2 is SNTAGT. The CDR3 runs to 14 residues. The V end lost 4 bases, the J end lost 3 bases, and 11 bases lay between the germline ends.

This clone was counted a few times. DNA for the CDR3: TGTGCCAGTAGTATTGGAGGGTTTGGGACCCAGTACTTC. It translates to CASSIGGFGTQYF. This chain uses TRBV19 with TRBJ2-5, with D perhaps matching TRBD2 (6 bases). Germline CDR1 is LNHDA and CDR2 is SQIVND (reference sequence). V gave up 3 bases and J gave up 7 bases, with 12 bases separating them. This CDR3 comprises 13 residues.

The J gene is TRBJ2-7, the V gene TRBV11-3; 7 positions agree with TRBD1. This CDR3 comprises 13 residues. Per germline, CDR1 SGHNT and CDR2 YENEEA. V was clipped by 2 bases and J by 6 bases; unmatched bases: 4. The CDR3 spells CASSLRQGSEQYF. Here the CDR3 DNA reads TGTGCCAGCAGCTTAAGACAGGGTTCCGAGCAGTACTTC.

The V gene is TRBV30, the J gene TRBJ1-6; D is undetermined. Between the trimmed V and J ends, which lost 0 bases and 7 bases, there was a span of 16 bases. Germline CDR1 is GTSNPN and CDR2 is SVGIG (reference sequence). The length of the CDR3 is 16 residues. The CDR3 here is CAWSVSMAGENSPLHF. The CDR3, as DNA: TGTGCCTGGAGTGTATCAATGGCGGGCGAGAATTCACCCCTCCACTTT.

This chain links TRBV5-6 with TRBJ2-1; 7 bases map to TRBD1. Looked up from germline, CDR1 is SGHDT and CDR2 is YYEEEE. This CDR3 is 14 amino acids long. The ends lost 4 bases at V and 9 bases at J; junction bases unmatched: 10. CDR3: CASSERQGLGEQFF. DNA of the CDR3: TGTGCCAGCAGCGAAAGACAGGGCCTCGGTGAGCAGTTCTTC.

The rearrangement joins TRBV30 to TRBJ1-1; TRBD1 matches at 9 bases. With 0 bases clipped from V and 2 bases from J, the junction kept 7 bases outside the gene matches. Per germline, CDR1 GTSNPN and CDR2 SVGIG (reference sequence). The CDR3 extends over 16 amino acids. The CDR3: CAWSVRDREINTEAFF. CDR3 DNA: TGTGCCTGGAGTGTAAGGGACAGGGAGATTAACACTGAAGCTTTCTTT.